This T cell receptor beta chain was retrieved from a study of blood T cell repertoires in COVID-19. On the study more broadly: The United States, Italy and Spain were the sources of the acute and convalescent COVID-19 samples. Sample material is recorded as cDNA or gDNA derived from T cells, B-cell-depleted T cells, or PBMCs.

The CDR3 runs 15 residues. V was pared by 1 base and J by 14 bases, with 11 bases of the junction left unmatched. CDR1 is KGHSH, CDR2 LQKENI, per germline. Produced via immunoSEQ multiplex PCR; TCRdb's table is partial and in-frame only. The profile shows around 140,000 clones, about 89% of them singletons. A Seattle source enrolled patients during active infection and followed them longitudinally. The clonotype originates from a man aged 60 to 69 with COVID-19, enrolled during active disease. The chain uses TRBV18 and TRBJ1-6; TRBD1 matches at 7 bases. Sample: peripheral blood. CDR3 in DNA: TGTGCCAGCTCACCACTGGGGACAGACGTTCTAACCCTCCACTTT. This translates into CASSPLGTDVLTLHF.